This is a list of T cell receptor beta chains from one sample in a study of blood T cells in healthy people across ages. MiXCR, run by TCRdb on the 5' RACE reads, gives a single entry per CDR3 protein. This table has about 2 million distinct CDR3 sequences, just under 50% appearing once. Sequenced sample: blood. The origin of the receptors is a woman aged 40 to 49 in good health. CDR3s include the opening cysteine and the closing phenylalanine or tryptophan. A D gene is named only where the DNA matches it firmly. Rows may omit the clone size; those that give it use once, few, many or a size class.

v_call,d_call,clone_size,j_call,cdr3_aa,cdr3_nt
TRBV6-5,TRBD1,few,TRBJ2-5,CASDRGLGRQETQYF,TGTGCCAGCGACAGGGGGCTTGGTCGGCAAGAGACCCAGTACTTC
TRBV12-3/TRBV12-4,NA,few,TRBJ1-2,CASSFSDIFYGYTF,TGTGCCAGCAGTTTCTCCGACATTTTCTATGGCTACACCTTC
TRBV7-2,NA,NA,TRBJ2-1,CASSFKLAHNEQFF,TGTGCCAGCAGCTTTAAGTTGGCTCACAATGAGCAGTTCTTC
TRBV18,TRBD1,few,TRBJ1-2,CASSPPGQGYYGYTF,TGTGCCAGCTCACCCCCGGGACAGGGATACTATGGCTACACCTTC
TRBV20-1,NA,few,TRBJ2-5,CSGTVPLPQETQYF,TGCAGTGGGACAGTACCTCTACCCCAAGAGACCCAGTACTTC
TRBV29-1,TRBD1,NA,TRBJ2-7,CSVEAGQGAGEQYF,TGCAGCGTTGAAGCAGGGCAGGGGGCGGGAGAGCAGTACTTC
TRBV20-1,TRBD1,NA,TRBJ1-5,CSLDRGVGQPQHF,TGCAGCTTGGACAGGGGAGTGGGACAGCCCCAGCATTTT
TRBV20-1,NA,NA,TRBJ2-7,CSPRDLTVSSYGQYF,TGCAGTCCCAGAGATCTCACAGTGAGCTCCTACGGGCAGTACTTC
TRBV4-3,NA,NA,TRBJ1-5,CASSHGWNSNQPQHF,TGCGCCAGCAGCCATGGTTGGAATAGCAATCAGCCCCAGCATTTT
TRBV20-1,TRBD2,NA,TRBJ2-7,CSARDGGLAVAEQYF,TGCAGTGCTAGAGATGGGGGACTAGCGGTTGCCGAGCAGTACTTC
TRBV7-2,TRBD2,NA,TRBJ2-3,CASSLVGTSGADTQYF,TGTGCCAGCAGCTTAGTGGGGACTAGCGGGGCAGATACGCAGTATTTT
TRBV27,TRBD1,NA,TRBJ2-7,CASSFSGQGNEQYF,TGTGCCAGCAGTTTCTCGGGACAGGGGAACGAGCAGTACTTC
TRBV2,TRBD1,NA,TRBJ1-2,CASSLKVTGGRSNYGYTF,TGTGCCAGCAGTTTAAAGGTTACAGGGGGCCGTTCTAACTATGGCTACACCTTC
TRBV20-1,TRBD1,NA,TRBJ1-2,CSASETGATLIYGYTF,TGCAGTGCTAGTGAGACAGGGGCGACTCTCATATATGGCTACACCTTC
TRBV5-1,NA,NA,TRBJ2-1,CASSLAGRASSEWQFF,TGCGCCAGCAGCTTGGCCGGTAGGGCTAGCTCTGAATGGCAGTTCTTC
TRBV28,NA,once,TRBJ2-5,CASRQGGQGTQYF,TGTGCCAGCAGGCAGGGGGGCCAAGGGACCCAGTACTTC
TRBV4-1,NA,NA,TRBJ1-2,CASSQDRGAQDGYTF,TGCGCCAGCAGCCAAGATAGGGGGGCGCAGGATGGCTACACCTTC
TRBV7-2,TRBD1,NA,TRBJ1-1,CASSHGTAEAFF,TGTGCCAGCAGCCACGGGACAGCCGAAGCTTTCTTT
TRBV27,NA,NA,TRBJ2-1,CASSLQRGGLHEQFF,TGTGCCAGCAGTTTACAAAGGGGGGGCTTGCATGAGCAGTTCTTC